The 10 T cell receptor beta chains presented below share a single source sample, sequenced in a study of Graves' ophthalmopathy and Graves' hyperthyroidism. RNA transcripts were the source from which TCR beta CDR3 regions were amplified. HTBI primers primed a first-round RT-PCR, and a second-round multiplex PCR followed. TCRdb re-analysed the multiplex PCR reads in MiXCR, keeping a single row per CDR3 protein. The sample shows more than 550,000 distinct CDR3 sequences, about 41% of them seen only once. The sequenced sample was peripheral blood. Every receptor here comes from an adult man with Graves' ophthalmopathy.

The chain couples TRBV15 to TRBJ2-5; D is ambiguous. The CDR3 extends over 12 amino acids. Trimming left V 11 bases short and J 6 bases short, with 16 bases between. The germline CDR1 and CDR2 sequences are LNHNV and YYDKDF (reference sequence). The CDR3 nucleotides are TGTGCCTGGAGTGTACCGCCGAAGACCCAGTACTTC. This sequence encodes CAWSVPPKTQYF. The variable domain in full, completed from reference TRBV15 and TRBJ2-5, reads DAMVIQNPRYQVTQFGKPVTLSCSQTLNHNVMYWYQQKSSQAPKLLFHYYDKDFNNEADTPDNFQSRRPNTSFCFLDIRSPGLGDTAMYLCAWSVPPKTQYFGPGTRLLVL.

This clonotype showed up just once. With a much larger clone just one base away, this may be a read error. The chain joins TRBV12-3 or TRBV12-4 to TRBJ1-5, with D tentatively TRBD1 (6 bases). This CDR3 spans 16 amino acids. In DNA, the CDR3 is TGTGCCAGCAGTCTGAAACAGGGAGTTAGCAATCGGCCCCAGCATTTT. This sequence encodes CASSLKQGVSNRPQHF.

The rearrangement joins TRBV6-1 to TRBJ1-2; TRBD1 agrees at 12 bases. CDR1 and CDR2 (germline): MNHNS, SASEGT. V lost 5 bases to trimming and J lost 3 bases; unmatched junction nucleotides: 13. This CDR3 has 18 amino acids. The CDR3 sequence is CASSKLRDRGHGYYGYTF. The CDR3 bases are TGTGCCAGCAGTAAACTCCGGGACAGGGGGCATGGGTACTATGGCTACACCTTC.

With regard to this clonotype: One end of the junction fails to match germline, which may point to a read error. The CDR3 sequence is CASSPRAGEDEQYF. In nucleotides, the CDR3 is TGTGCTAGCAGCCCGAGAGCAGGGGAAGACGAGCAGTACTTC. The chain employs TRBV7-7 and TRBJ2-7, with D possibly TRBD1 on 6 matching bases. CDR1 is SSHAT and CDR2 is FNYEAQ in the germline V gene (reference sequence). This CDR3 comprises 14 residues.

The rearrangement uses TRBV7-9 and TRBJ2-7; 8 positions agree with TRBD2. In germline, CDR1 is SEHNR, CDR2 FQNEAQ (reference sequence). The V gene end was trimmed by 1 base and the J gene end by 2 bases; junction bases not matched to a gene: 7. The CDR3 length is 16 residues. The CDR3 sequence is CASSLGSTGGPYEQYF. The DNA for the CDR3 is TGTGCCAGCAGCTTAGGGTCGACGGGGGGGCCCTACGAGCAGTACTTC.

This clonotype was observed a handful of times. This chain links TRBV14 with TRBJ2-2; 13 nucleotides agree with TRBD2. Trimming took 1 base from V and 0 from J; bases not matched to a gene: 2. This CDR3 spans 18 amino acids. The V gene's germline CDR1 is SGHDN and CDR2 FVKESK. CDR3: CASSQGLAGGSNTGELFF. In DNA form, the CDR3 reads TGTGCCAGCAGCCAAGGACTAGCGGGGGGATCGAACACCGGGGAGCTGTTTTTT.

CDR3 sequence reads: CAIRGKGPQHF. The CDR3 nucleotides read TGTGCCATCAGGGGGAAAGGGCCCCAGCATTTT. The chain has TRBV10-3 and TRBJ1-5; D is uncertain. V lost 6 bases to trimming and J lost 9 bases, with 9 bases between them. Germline V gene lookup returns CDR1 ENHRY and CDR2 SYGVKD. The CDR3 extends over 11 amino acids.

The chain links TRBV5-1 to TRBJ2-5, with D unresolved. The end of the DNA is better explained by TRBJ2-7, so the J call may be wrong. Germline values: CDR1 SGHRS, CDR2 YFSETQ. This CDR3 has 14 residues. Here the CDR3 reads CASSLDGTRFEQYF. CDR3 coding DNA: TGCGCCAGCAGCCTGGACGGTACAAGGTTCGAGCAGTACTTC.

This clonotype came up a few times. The CDR3 spells CASSLNSGQETQYF. In DNA form, the CDR3 reads TGTGCCAGCAGTTTAAATTCGGGGCAAGAGACCCAGTACTTC. The V and J genes are TRBV12-3 or TRBV12-4 and TRBJ2-5; TRBD2 might be the D (5 bases). The V and J ends lost 2 bases and 2 bases respectively, with 9 bases between them. This CDR3 has 14 amino acids.

The CDR3 DNA sequence: TGTGCCAGCTCAACAACAGGGGACAACCTCTATGGCTACACCTTC. Translated: CASSTTGDNLYGYTF. V gene TRBV2 combines with J gene TRBJ1-2; 7 nucleotides agree with TRBD1. V lost 8 bases, J lost 4 bases, and 13 bases stayed unmatched. Per the germline V gene, CDR1 is SNHLY and CDR2 is FYNNEI. The CDR3 spans 15 residues.